One T cell receptor (beta chain) is described in this entry. Antigen unknown. The V and J ends lost 6 bases and 3 bases, in that order; junction bases with no gene match: 10. In germline, CDR1 is KGHSH, CDR2 LQKENI. This CDR3 has 15 amino acids. This specimen belongs to a study of CD4 T cell repertoires in COVID-19. Turning to the study itself: Other coronavirus spike proteins restimulated relabeled CFSE-low cells expanded with IL-2 for 10 to 11 days. Study-wide points: Suggested intraclonal diversification: top SARS-CoV-2-reactive clonotypes appeared in two or three memory subsets. In SARS-CoV and/or HKU1 spike cultures, between roughly 6 and 25% of SARS-CoV-2 clonotypes reappeared.

These memory T cells were uncultured and sequenced directly after ex vivo isolation. Data came from immunoSEQ multiplex PCR; TCRdb stores just in-frame clones and leaves some out. This sample has 20,000 to 25,000 clones; around 86% occur once, and the top ten carry approximately 0.6%. V usage is TRBV18 and J usage is TRBJ1-1; 7 bases align to TRBD1. The receptor was derived from a human donor who had COVID-19. The starting material was central memory CD4+ T cells from blood, obtained before the COVID-19 pandemic. The chain's CDR3 is CASSETTGWDTEAFF. For the CDR3, the DNA is TGTGCCAGCTCCGAGACGACAGGGTGGGACACTGAAGCTTTCTTT.